These 25 T cell receptor beta chains came from one sample sequenced in a study of blood T cell repertoires in COVID-19. The protocol was immunoSEQ multiplex PCR, while the TCRdb copy is restricted to in-frame clones and leaves out a portion. In the table there are roughly 250,000 clones, about three quarters of which are singletons. The sequencing input was peripheral blood. These TCRs come from a woman of 80 years or more with acute or convalescent COVID-19.

The rearrangement uses TRBV19 and TRBJ2-5; a weak D match, TRBD2 (6 bases). V was clipped by 2 bases and J by 6 bases, with 16 bases between them. From germline, CDR1 is LNHDA and CDR2 SQIVND (reference sequence). The CDR3 consists of 15 residues. CDR3 sequence: CASSISLGSRKTQYF. The CDR3 DNA is TGTGCCAGTAGTATAAGTCTCGGGAGTAGGAAGACCCAGTACTTC.

The CDR3, as DNA: TGTGCCAGCACCGTCGTCTCTGGGGCCAACGTCCTGACTTTC. Protein: CASTVVSGANVLTF. The V gene is TRBV7-9, the J gene TRBJ2-6; D uncertain. CDR1 is SEHNR, CDR2 FQNEAQ, per germline (reference sequence). V shed 7 bases and J shed 0 bases, with 7 bases lying between them. This CDR3 is 14 amino acids long.

The chain recombines TRBV11-2 with TRBJ2-5, with 11 bases aligning to TRBD1. The CDR3 loop spans 16 amino acids. Per the germline V gene, CDR1 is SGHAT and CDR2 is FQNNGV. With V trimmed by 4 bases and J by 5 bases, 9 bases remained unmatched. The CDR3: CASSYRTGGVGETQYF. The CDR3 DNA is TGTGCCAGCAGCTACCGGACAGGGGGCGTGGGGGAGACCCAGTACTTC.

The V gene is TRBV3-1 (or the pseudogene TRBV3-2), the J gene TRBJ2-1; maybe TRBD1 (5 bases). Germline V gene lookup returns CDR1 LGHDT and CDR2 YNNKEL (reference sequence). The CDR3 totals 19 residues. V was cut by 0 bases and J by 7 bases, with 25 bases left in between. CDR3 sequence (DNA): TGTGCCAGCAGCCAAGACCACCGTCGGATAGGGGTGAAGTGGAATGAGCAGTTCTTC. It specifies CASSQDHRRIGVKWNEQFF.

This clone was found many times. The chain has TRBV5-1 and TRBJ1-1; D may be TRBD1 (6 bases). Trimming removed 2 bases at V and 1 base at J, with 15 bases between. The CDR3 is made up of 16 amino acids. Per the germline V gene, CDR1 is SGHRS and CDR2 is YFSETQ. The CDR3 spells CASSLGATGRNTEAFF. The CDR3 DNA reads as TGCGCCAGCAGCTTAGGGGCAACAGGGAGGAACACTGAAGCTTTCTTT.

CDR3 region: CASWGQGLPDTQYF. The CDR3 DNA reads TGTGCCAGCTGGGGCCAGGGGTTGCCAGATACGCAGTATTTT. The chain has TRBV5-6 and TRBJ2-3, with TRBD1 as a possible D gene (6 bases). There are 14 residues in the CDR3. The germline gives CDR1 SGHDT, CDR2 YYEEEE. V lost 7 bases and J lost 4, with 16 bases in between. The full variable domain, in which reference TRBV5-6 and TRBJ2-3 provide the parts outside the CDR3, is DAGVTQSPTHLIKTRGQQVTLRCSPKSGHDTVSWYQQALGQGPQFIFQYYEEEERQRGNFPDRFSGHQFPNYSSELNVNALLLGDSALYLCASWGQGLPDTQYFGPGTRLTVL.

The rearrangement joins TRBV19 to TRBJ1-5, with 9 bases identical to TRBD1. With 3 bases clipped from V and 4 bases from J, the junction kept 10 bases outside the gene matches. From germline, CDR1 is LNHDA and CDR2 SQIVND (reference sequence). The CDR3 spans 17 residues. The CDR3 region has the DNA TGTGCCAGTAGTATCCCAGGGACAGGGAGGCCAAATCAGCCCCAGCATTTT. Protein sequence: CASSIPGTGRPNQPQHF.

This chain connects TRBV3-1 (or the pseudogene TRBV3-2) to TRBJ2-7, with 8 bases fitting TRBD1. Germline V gene data show CDR1 as LGHDT and CDR2 as YNNKEL (reference sequence). CDR3 size: 15 residues. Unmatched junction bases numbered 8, after V lost 4 bases and J lost 3 bases. The CDR3 sequence: CASSPGTGQVYEQYF. The CDR3 nucleotides are TGTGCCAGCAGCCCGGGTACGGGACAGGTCTACGAGCAGTACTTC.

This clone has just a few counts. The rearrangement uses TRBV4-1 and TRBJ2-6; D remains unclear. The CDR3 spans 18 residues. Germline V gene lookup returns CDR1 MGHRA and CDR2 YSYEKL. V was cut by 1 base and J by 0 bases, with 13 bases left in between. Written as DNA, the CDR3 is TGCGCCAGCAGCCAAGCCCCTCTTATTAGCTCTGGGGCCAACGTCCTGACTTTC. It specifies CASSQAPLISSGANVLTF.

The chain employs TRBV6-5 and TRBJ2-3, with D perhaps matching TRBD1 (6 bases). The CDR3 sequence is 15 residues long. Per the germline V gene, CDR1 is MNHEY and CDR2 is SVGAGI. Trimming removed 5 bases at V and 0 bases at J, with 12 bases between. The CDR3 coding sequence is TGTGCCAGCAGTCAAAACAGGGCTAGCACAGATACGCAGTATTTT. Its translation: CASSQNRASTDTQYF.

The gene calls are TRBV5-5 and TRBJ2-5; 14 positions match TRBD2. The V and J ends lost 4 bases and 3 bases, in that order; junction bases with no gene match: 5. This CDR3 comprises 16 residues. Germline loops: CDR1 SGHKS, CDR2 YYEKEE (reference sequence). The CDR3: CASSIGTSGRKETQYF. CDR3 nucleotide sequence: TGTGCCAGCAGCATTGGGACTAGCGGGAGAAAAGAGACCCAGTACTTC. Together with reference TRBV5-5 and TRBJ2-5, the CDR3 gives the full variable domain: DAGVTQSPTHLIKTRGQQVTLRCSPISGHKSVSWYQQVLGQGPQFIFQYYEKEERGRGNFPDRFSARQFPNYSSELNVNALLLGDSALYLCASSIGTSGRKETQYFGPGTRLLVL.

Note on this clone: The same CDR3 is also encoded by other DNA sequences in this sample. This sequence joins TRBV20-1 and TRBJ2-5, with 8 bases aligning to TRBD2. With 6 bases clipped from V and 5 bases from J, the junction kept 2 bases outside the gene matches. This CDR3 comprises 11 residues. Germline CDR1 and CDR2: DFQATT and SNEGSKA (reference sequence). In DNA form, the CDR3 reads TGCAGTGCCGAGCGGGGGGAGACCCAGTACTTC. Translating it yields CSAERGETQYF.

The CDR3 loop reads CASSSTGGAPGGGYTF. The CDR3 DNA follows: TGTGCCAGCAGTTCAACAGGGGGCGCCCCGGGAGGGGGCTACACCTTC. The gene calls are TRBV27 and TRBJ1-2, with 9 positions matching TRBD1. Germline CDR1 and CDR2: MNHEY and SMNVEV (reference sequence). The length of the CDR3 is 16 residues. Trimming at V came to 4 bases and at J to 8 bases, leaving 14 bases not matched to a gene.

V and J are TRBV7-2 and TRBJ2-1; D may be TRBD2 (7 bases). Trimming removed 3 bases from V and 2 bases from J, with 14 bases in between. The CDR3 extends over 16 amino acids. The germline V gene has CDR1 SGHTA and CDR2 FQGNSA. The CDR3 region is CASSFGGGAPYNEQFF. CDR3 nucleotide sequence: TGTGCCAGCAGCTTCGGTGGGGGGGCCCCCTACAATGAGCAGTTCTTC.

The chain employs TRBV10-2 and TRBJ1-1, with D maybe TRBD1 (5 bases). The germline V and J ends were trimmed by 6 bases and 4 bases, with 18 bases remaining between them. In germline, CDR1 is WSHSY, CDR2 SAAADI. The CDR3 is 15 residues long. The CDR3 nucleotides are TGCGCCAGCAGAAGGGACTCGGTGGTTAGCACTGAAGCTTTCTTT. It translates to CASRRDSVVSTEAFF.

This clone is a singleton in its sample. The chain links TRBV5-6 to TRBJ2-3; D possibly corresponds to TRBD2 (5 bases). The germline CDR1 and CDR2 sequences are SGHDT and YYEEEE. V lost 0 bases to trimming and J lost 1 base, with 9 bases between them. The CDR3 length is 15 residues. CDR3 in amino acids: CASSLGGSGTDTQYF. CDR3 nucleotides: TGTGCCAGCAGCTTGGGTGGTAGCGGCACAGATACGCAGTATTTT.

The chain recombines TRBV6-6 with TRBJ1-5; 8 nucleotides match TRBD1. Germline assignment: CDR1 MNHNY and CDR2 SVGAGI (reference sequence). The CDR3 has 15 residues. The trim removed 0 bases at V and 6 bases at J, leaving 4 bases unmatched. The chain's CDR3 is CASSYSSGTGQPQHF. The CDR3 region has the DNA TGTGCCAGCAGTTACTCCTCTGGGACAGGTCAGCCCCAGCATTTT.

This clone appeared many times. The rearrangement uses TRBV29-1 and TRBJ2-3; D may be TRBD2 (6 bases). Germline values: CDR1 SQVTM, CDR2 ANQGSEA. The CDR3 runs to 11 residues. As DNA, the CDR3 is TGCAAGACGGGAGACACAGATACGCAGTATTTT. Protein: CKTGDTDTQYF.

The V call is TRBV6-2 or TRBV6-3, the J call TRBJ2-1, with a possible D match to TRBD2 (6 bases). Germline lookup yields CDR1 MNHEY and CDR2 SVGEGT. CDR3 length equals 16 residues. V lost 5 bases to trimming and J lost 0 bases, with 14 bases between them. This CDR3 is CASSDLGGFSYNEQFF. The CDR3 DNA reads TGTGCCAGCAGTGACCTCGGGGGTTTCTCCTACAATGAGCAGTTCTTC.

At least ten counts were recorded for this clone. The genes are TRBV2 and TRBJ2-7; 9 bases align to TRBD1. CDR1 is SNHLY, CDR2 FYNNEI, per germline. The trim removed 6 bases at V and 1 base at J, leaving 4 bases unmatched. The CDR3 is made up of 14 amino acids. Here the CDR3 reads CASSAGQGSYEQYF. For the CDR3, the DNA is TGTGCCAGCAGCGCGGGACAGGGTTCCTACGAGCAGTACTTC.

The genes are TRBV9 and TRBJ1-6; perhaps TRBD1 as D (5 bases). V lost 0 bases to trimming and J lost 9 bases, with 16 bases between them. Germline V gene lookup returns CDR1 SGDLS and CDR2 YYNGEE. The CDR3 runs to 16 residues. CDR3 in DNA: TGTGCCAGCAGCGTAGTAGGGGCCGTGGGTATTTCACCCCTCCACTTT. Protein product: CASSVVGAVGISPLHF.

Concerning this clone: The junction and the germline gene differ at one end; a read error may be behind it. The chain combines TRBV11-2 with TRBJ2-5, with D possibly TRBD1 on 6 matching bases. Germline assignment: CDR1 SGHAT and CDR2 FQNNGV. CDR3 length equals 15 residues. DNA for the CDR3: TGTGCCAGCACCTTACTAATGCAGGGGCAAGAGACCCAGTACTTC. Translation: CASTLLMQGQETQYF.

The chain combines TRBV3-1 (or the pseudogene TRBV3-2) with TRBJ1-4; TRBD1 aligns across 7 bases. J lost 0 bases, V lost 4 bases, and 14 bases had no gene match. The CDR3 covers 19 residues. Germline V gene sequence: CDR1 LGHDT, CDR2 YNNKEL (reference sequence). The CDR3 DNA is TGTGCCAGCAGCCCATCGAAGGGACAGATCTTCACAACTAATGAAAAACTGTTTTTT. This gives the protein CASSPSKGQIFTTNEKLFF.

The J gene is TRBJ2-3, the V gene TRBV15; TRBD2 might be the D (5 bases). This CDR3 spans 16 amino acids. In germline, CDR1 is LNHNV, CDR2 YYDKDF (reference sequence). V was pared by 3 bases and J by 1 base, with 14 bases between. CDR3 loop: CATSSGPSLRTDTQYF. CDR3 coding DNA: TGTGCCACCAGCAGCGGGCCTAGCCTCCGCACAGATACGCAGTATTTT.

This clone was detected only once. The chain is built from TRBV7-3 and TRBJ1-6; tentatively, D is TRBD1 (6 bases). CDR3 length: 14 amino acids. Germline CDR1 reads SGHTA; CDR2 reads FQGTGA. Trimming removed 0 bases from V and 8 bases from J, with 8 bases in between. The CDR3 DNA is TGTGCCAGCAGCTTAACAGGGGGATATTCACCCCTCCACTTT. This translates into CASSLTGGYSPLHF.